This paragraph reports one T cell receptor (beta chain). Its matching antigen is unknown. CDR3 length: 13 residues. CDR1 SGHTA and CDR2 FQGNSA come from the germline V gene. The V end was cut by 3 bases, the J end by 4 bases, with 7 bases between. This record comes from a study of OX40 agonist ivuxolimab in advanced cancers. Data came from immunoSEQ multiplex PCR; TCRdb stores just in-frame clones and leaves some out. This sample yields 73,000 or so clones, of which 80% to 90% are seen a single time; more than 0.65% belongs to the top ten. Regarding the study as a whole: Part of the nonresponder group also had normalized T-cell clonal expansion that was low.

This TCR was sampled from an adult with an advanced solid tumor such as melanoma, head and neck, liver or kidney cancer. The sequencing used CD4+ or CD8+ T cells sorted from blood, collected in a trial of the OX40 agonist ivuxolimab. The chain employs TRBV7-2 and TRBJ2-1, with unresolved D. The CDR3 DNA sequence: TGTGCCAGCAGCTTGATTATTTACAATGAGCAGTTCTTC. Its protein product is CASSLIIYNEQFF.